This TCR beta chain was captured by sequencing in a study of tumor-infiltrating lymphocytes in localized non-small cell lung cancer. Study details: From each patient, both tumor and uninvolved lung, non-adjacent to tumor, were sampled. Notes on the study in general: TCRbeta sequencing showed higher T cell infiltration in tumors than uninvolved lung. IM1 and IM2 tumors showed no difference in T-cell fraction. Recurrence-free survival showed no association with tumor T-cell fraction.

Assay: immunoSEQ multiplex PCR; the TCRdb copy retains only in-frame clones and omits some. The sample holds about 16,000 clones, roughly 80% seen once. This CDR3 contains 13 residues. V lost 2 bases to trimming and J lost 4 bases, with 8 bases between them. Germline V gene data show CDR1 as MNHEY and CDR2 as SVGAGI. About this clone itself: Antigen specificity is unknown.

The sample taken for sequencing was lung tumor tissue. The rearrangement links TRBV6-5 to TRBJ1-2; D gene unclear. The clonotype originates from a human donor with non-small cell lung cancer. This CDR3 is CASSYNIRYGYTF. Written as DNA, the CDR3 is TGTGCCAGCAGTTACAACATACGCTATGGCTACACCTTC.